A selection of T cell receptor beta chains follows, all from one sample in a study of control samples from healthy donors and cancer patients. Clones were read by immunoSEQ multiplex PCR, and TCRdb kept only the in-frame ones, dropping some. The table shows 150,000 or so clones, with under 95% occurring only once. Sequenced sample: blood. Receptors originate from a man aged 35-49 years in good health. CDR3s include the opening cysteine and the closing phenylalanine or tryptophan. The D gene is left open where the match is weak. Clone size is stated in some rows and not others, as once, few, many or a class when expanded.

j_call,v_call,d_call,clone_size,cdr3_nt,cdr3_aa
TRBJ2-1,TRBV4-3,.,.,TGCGCCAGCAGCCGTAATAGCGGCTACAATGAGCAGTTCTTC,CASSRNSGYNEQFF
TRBJ2-1,TRBV6-5,.,.,TGTGCCAGCAGCCGGGGCTACAATGAGCAGTTCTTC,CASSRGYNEQFF
TRBJ1-2,TRBV4-3,TRBD1,.,TGCGCCAGCAGCCAAGATGCAGGGGGCTATGACTATGGCTACACCTTC,CASSQDAGGYDYGYTF
TRBJ1-4,TRBV6-5,TRBD1,.,TGTGCCAGCAGTTACGACAGGGGGCGGGAAAAACTGTTTTTT,CASSYDRGREKLFF
TRBJ2-5,TRBV7-6,TRBD2,.,TGTGCCAGTGGGGGGGGAGGCCATGAGACCCAGTACTTC,CASGGGGHETQYF
TRBJ2-1,TRBV11-2,.,once,TGTGCCAGCAGCTTAGATCGCTTTGAATTCTCCTACAATGAGCAGTTCTTC,CASSLDRFEFSYNEQFF
TRBJ2-1,TRBV11-2,TRBD2,.,TGTGCCAGCAGCCCCCTAGCGGGAGCCTACAATGAGCAGTTCTTC,CASSPLAGAYNEQFF
TRBJ1-3,TRBV11-2,.,.,TGTGCCAGCACCACATTCTCTGGAAACACCATATATTTT,CASTTFSGNTIYF
TRBJ2-2,TRBV29-1,TRBD1,.,TGCAGCGTCGCCCCCGGGACAGGGATGGTCGGGGAGCTGTTTTTT,CSVAPGTGMVGELFF
TRBJ2-4,TRBV15,.,.,TGTGCCACCAGCAGAGATATCGCAGTGTCCAAAAACATTCAGTACTTC,CATSRDIAVSKNIQYF
TRBJ1-3,TRBV5-1,.,.,TGCGCCAGCAGCCCCGGACCCATGGGCTCTGGAAACACCATATATTTT,CASSPGPMGSGNTIYF
TRBJ2-7,TRBV6-5,.,.,TGTGCCAGCAGCCCGCCCGGGGTCCCCAAGGAGCAGTACTTC,CASSPPGVPKEQYF
TRBJ1-6,TRBV9,TRBD1,.,TGTGCCAGCAGCGAGACAGGGGCTAATTCACCCCTCCACTTT,CASSETGANSPLHF
TRBJ2-7,TRBV5-6,.,.,TGTGCCAGCAGCGTCGTGCTGGGCTCCTACGAGCAGTACTTC,CASSVVLGSYEQYF
TRBJ2-7,TRBV2,TRBD1,.,TGTGCAGCGGACAGGGAAAGCTCCTACGAGCAGTACTTC,CAADRESSYEQYF
TRBJ2-7,TRBV12-3/TRBV12-4,TRBD1,once,TGTGCCAGCGGGACAGTGAATGGCTACGAGCAGTACTTC,CASGTVNGYEQYF
TRBJ1-3,TRBV18,.,.,TGTGCCAGCTCACCTATCGCCGGTCTCTCTGGAAACACCATATATTTT,CASSPIAGLSGNTIYF
TRBJ2-3,TRBV6-5,.,.,TGTGCCAGCAGTTACTCGCCAACAGATACGCAGTATTTT,CASSYSPTDTQYF
TRBJ2-2,TRBV12-5,.,.,TGTGCTAGTGGTTTTCGATTACAAAACACCGGGGAGCTGTTTTTT,CASGFRLQNTGELFF
TRBJ2-1,TRBV9,TRBD2,.,TGTGCCAGCAGCCCCTGGGGCGGGAGTATCGCCAATGAGCAGTTCTTC,CASSPWGGSIANEQFF
TRBJ1-1,TRBV14,.,.,TGTGCCAGCAGCCAAGACACACCCGGGGGGGTGAACACTGAAGCTTTCTTT,CASSQDTPGGVNTEAFF
TRBJ1-1,TRBV7-3,TRBD1,.,TGTGCCAGCAGCCCCAACCCCCAATGGACAGGAGCCAACACTGAAGCTTTCTTT,CASSPNPQWTGANTEAFF
TRBJ2-1,TRBV30,TRBD1,.,TGTGCCTGGAACAGGGGGGATGAGCAGTTCTTC,CAWNRGDEQFF
TRBJ1-2,TRBV20-1,.,.,TGCAGTGCTCCTACAGGTGGCGGCTACACCTTC,CSAPTGGGYTF
TRBJ2-5,TRBV5-4,TRBD2,.,TGTGCCAGCAGCGCACTAGCGGGGGGGCGAGAGACCCAGTACTTC,CASSALAGGRETQYF
TRBJ1-1,TRBV7-3,TRBD1,.,TGTGCCAGCAGCTCAGGGGACAGGGGTAACACTGAAGCTTTCTTT,CASSSGDRGNTEAFF
TRBJ1-1,TRBV7-9,TRBD1,.,TGTGCCAGCAGCTTAGGGACAGGGATGAGCACTGAAGCTTTCTTT,CASSLGTGMSTEAFF
TRBJ1-3,TRBV25-1,.,.,TGTGCCAGCAGTGCAGTGCGCTTCTCTGGAAACACCATATATTTT,CASSAVRFSGNTIYF
TRBJ1-2,TRBV2,.,.,TGTGCCAGCAGTCTACAGCCAACGTATGGCTACACCTTC,CASSLQPTYGYTF
TRBJ2-7,TRBV5-6,TRBD1,.,TGTGCCAGCAGACCCGAGCCAGGGGGCGACGAGCAGTACTTC,CASRPEPGGDEQYF
TRBJ1-2,TRBV5-8,TRBD1,.,TGTGCCAGCAGCGGGACAGGGGGCGAGAACTATGGCTACACCTTC,CASSGTGGENYGYTF
TRBJ2-7,TRBV7-3,.,.,TGTGCCAGCAGCTGGGGGGCAGGGCCCTACGAGCAGTACTTC,CASSWGAGPYEQYF
TRBJ1-5,TRBV6-5,TRBD1,.,TGTGCCAGCAGTTACTTCCGGGACAGTTATTATCAGCCCCAGCATTTT,CASSYFRDSYYQPQHF
TRBJ1-1,TRBV9,.,.,TGTGCCAGCAGCGTAGAACAGAACACTGAAGCTTTCTTT,CASSVEQNTEAFF
TRBJ2-7,TRBV18,.,few,TGTGCCAGCTCACAAGGGGTAACTGGGTACGAGCAGTACTTC,CASSQGVTGYEQYF
TRBJ2-5,TRBV5-1,.,.,TGCGCCAGCAGCTTGAATTACCCTGGGACCGGGCAAGAGACCCAGTACTTC,CASSLNYPGTGQETQYF
TRBJ1-5,TRBV27,.,.,TGTGCCAGCAGTCTCCTCAATCAGCCCCAGCATTTT,CASSLLNQPQHF
TRBJ1-6,TRBV5-1,.,.,TGCGCCAGCAGCTTGGCGGCCTATAATTCACCCCTCCACTTT,CASSLAAYNSPLHF
TRBJ2-7,TRBV3-1/TRBV3-2,TRBD2,once,TGTGCCAGCAGCCAAGAGGTGGGACTAGCGGGACCCTACGAGCAGTACTTC,CASSQEVGLAGPYEQYF
TRBJ2-7,TRBV4-2,.,.,TGTGCCAGCAGCCAAGATCTCAGGACAAACTCCTACGAGCAGTACTTC,CASSQDLRTNSYEQYF
TRBJ1-5,TRBV24-1,TRBD1,.,TGTGCCACCAGTGATTATGGGACAGGGGGCTCTCAGCCCCAGCATTTT,CATSDYGTGGSQPQHF
TRBJ1-4,TRBV4-1,.,.,TGCGCCAGCAGCTACTACCAGTCCGACAATGAAAAACTGTTTTTT,CASSYYQSDNEKLFF
TRBJ1-1,TRBV9,.,once,TGTGCCAGCAGCGACCAAATGAACACTGAAGCTTTCTTT,CASSDQMNTEAFF
TRBJ1-2,TRBV7-8,.,.,TGTGCCGGCAGCCCGAAATCGGGGCCAGGGGGCTACACCTTC,CAGSPKSGPGGYTF
TRBJ2-1,TRBV6-5,TRBD2,.,TGTGCCAGCAGCAGGACTAGCGGGGGTAACAATGAGCAGTTCTTC,CASSRTSGGNNEQFF
TRBJ2-5,TRBV6-1,.,.,TGTGCCAGCGGGGAGGCGGGACGGTACCAAGAGACCCAGTACTTC,CASGEAGRYQETQYF
TRBJ1-2,TRBV4-1,.,.,TGCGCCAGCAGCCCACCGCTTAAACACATTTTCTATGGCTACACCTTC,CASSPPLKHIFYGYTF
TRBJ1-6,TRBV6-6,.,.,TGTGCCAGCAGTTACATACAGATTAATTCACCCCTCCACTTT,CASSYIQINSPLHF
TRBJ2-3,TRBV12-3/TRBV12-4,TRBD1,.,TGTGCCAGCAGCCTCGGACAGGGGGGAACGCAGTATTTT,CASSLGQGGTQYF
TRBJ2-1,TRBV12-5,TRBD2,.,TGTGCTAGTGGTCTAGGACTAGCGGGAGGTGGAGCGAATGAGCAGTTCTTC,CASGLGLAGGGANEQFF
TRBJ2-7,TRBV7-7,.,.,TGTGCTAGCAGCTTAGATCAGAGCTCCTACGAGCAGTACTTC,CASSLDQSSYEQYF
TRBJ1-5,TRBV12-3/TRBV12-4,.,once,TGTGCCAGCAGCCGTAATAGCAATCAGCCCCAGCATTTT,CASSRNSNQPQHF
TRBJ1-2,TRBV9,.,.,TGTGCCAGCAGGGACAGCCTATATGGCTACACCTTC,CASRDSLYGYTF
TRBJ1-5,TRBV10-3,TRBD1,.,TGTGCGCACGGGACAGGCAATCAGCCCCAGCATTTT,CAHGTGNQPQHF
TRBJ2-1,TRBV11-2,TRBD2,.,TGTGCCAGCAGCTTAGTAGCGGGGGACTACAATGAGCAGTTCTTC,CASSLVAGDYNEQFF
TRBJ2-2,TRBV6-5,TRBD1,.,TGTGCCAGCAGTTACCGGACAGGGGCAGGCACCGGGGAGCTGTTTTTT,CASSYRTGAGTGELFF
TRBJ2-3,TRBV9,.,.,TGTGCCAGCAGCGTAGAGGGGGGTGGCCCCCCGTATTTT,CASSVEGGGPPYF